This T cell receptor (beta chain) was captured in a study of Graves' ophthalmopathy and Graves' hyperthyroidism (dated by TCRdb to the late 2010s). Regarding the study in general: Hyperthyroidism was considered stable if no progression to ophthalmopathy occurred within 18 months of follow-up. Following sampling, methimazole starting at 30 mg daily was administered to hyperthyroidism patients, and high-dose intravenous methylprednisolone was administered to ophthalmopathy patients. In roughly 6 hyperthyroidism patients, T-cell repertoires of thyroid tissue and blood were compared. An independent validation cohort was composed of 18 hyperthyroidism patients and 17 patients who later progressed from hyperthyroidism to ophthalmopathy. To tell Graves' ophthalmopathy apart from Graves' hyperthyroidism, and to predict which patients would progress to ophthalmopathy, the study relied on TCR beta repertoire signatures. In total, 135 blood samples were TCR-sequenced: 40 to 45 ophthalmopathy, some 75 hyperthyroidism and some 17 hyperthyroidism-to-ophthalmopathy patients. To explore V-J signatures that separate ophthalmopathy from hyperthyroidism, a discovery set of about a hundred patients was enrolled, consisting of 40 to 45 with ophthalmopathy and approximately 60 with stable hyperthyroidism. The paper's findings and limits, for the study overall: Most expanded thyroid clonotypes with frequency above 0.001 were also detected in blood, suggesting blood repertoires may reflect the thyroid immune response. No statistical method was used to set the sample size in advance, and the investigators knew which group each participant was assigned to. In cross-validation, the 13-signature model distinguished ophthalmopathy from stable hyperthyroidism with nearly 90% sensitivity and 81% to 82% specificity, while in the test set the corresponding values were about 80% and 75%. In validation, the model predicted ophthalmopathy progression with about 70% sensitivity and about 73% specificity; some 13 predicted patients were CT-confirmed with GO in a median of around 6 months.

This clonotype was recorded at least ten times. This clone's antigen is unknown. Base qualities are not recorded, but no much larger clone differs from it by a single base. TCR beta CDR3 regions were amplified from RNA transcripts for repertoire sequencing. The first round of RT-PCR was done with HTBI primers and the Qiagen OneStep RT-PCR kit, and was followed by a second round of multiplex PCR, then size selection and purification. The libraries underwent paired-end sequencing with 100 bp reads on an Illumina HiSeq2000. In the paper's pipeline: SOAPnuke was used to process the reads, removing any read that contained adapters or uncalled bases, had a mean Phred below 15, or lacked an exact match to the constant primer or identifier. COPE v1.2.5 was used to merge the high-quality paired reads. Each unique nucleotide sequence was defined as a clonotype, and clonotypes were aligned to IMGT TRB V, D and J references with MiTCR v1.1. The analysis was limited to V-J combinations with a frequency above 0.0001, which together covered 99% to 99.2% of the repertoires. For each V-J combination, a TCR clonal expansion and chaos score was defined as the ratio of F50 clonal expansion to chaos observed in the TCRdist matrix. Welch's t-statistics and random forest were used to narrow the features down to around twelve V-J combinations, which were then fed into a naive Bayes classifier. The Morisita-Horn index was used to measure how similar the thyroid and blood repertoires were. Through fastp at Q25 and MiXCR, TCRdb rebuilt clones from the public reads, retaining in-frame beta chains. Rows with one shared CDR3 protein collapse into an entry with the most common genes and DNA. In this record, the V and J calls reflect TCRdb's handling and not the investigators' own analysis. Here the sample has about 500,000 distinct CDR3 sequences; just under 40% occur a single time. Clones ranked in the top ten supply about 4.2% of the sample.

The hyperthyroidism patients were 18 to 65 years old and newly diagnosed, with a disease duration of less than 2 months. Patients with other autoimmune diseases, uncontrolled infections, pregnancy or lactation were excluded from the study. Diagnosis was based on clinical symptoms, serum thyroxine, TRAb, thyroid ultrasound and orbital computed tomography. Trizol reagent was used to extract the total RNA, and its quality was then checked on an Agilent 2100 Bioanalyzer. The CDR3 starts with the cysteine, ends with the phenylalanine, and has 9 residues. CDR3 DNA is the only sequence kept; it has 27 bases, read in frame from the first base. At the junction V is shortened by 8 bases and J by 4 bases, with 3 bases in between. From the germline V gene, CDR1 is MDHEN and CDR2 is SYDVKM.

This clonotype was obtained from an adult man with Graves' hyperthyroidism. The sample taken for sequencing was peripheral blood or thyroid tissue (not recorded which). Recombination linked TRBV28 to TRBJ2-7, with the D segment identity uncertain. The bases are TGTGCCAGCGGTTACGAGCAGTACTTC. Translated, this gives CASGYEQYF.